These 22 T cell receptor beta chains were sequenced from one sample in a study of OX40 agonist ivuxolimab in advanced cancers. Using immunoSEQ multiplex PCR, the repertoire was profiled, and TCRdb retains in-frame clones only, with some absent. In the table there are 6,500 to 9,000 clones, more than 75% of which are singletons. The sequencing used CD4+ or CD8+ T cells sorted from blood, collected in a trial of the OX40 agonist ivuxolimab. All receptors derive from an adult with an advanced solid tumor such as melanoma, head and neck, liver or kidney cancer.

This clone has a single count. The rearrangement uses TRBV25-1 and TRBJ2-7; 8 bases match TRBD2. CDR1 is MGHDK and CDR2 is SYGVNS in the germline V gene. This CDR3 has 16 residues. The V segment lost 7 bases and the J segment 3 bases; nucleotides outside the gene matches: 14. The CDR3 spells CASILPGGGRFYEQYF. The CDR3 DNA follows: TGTGCCAGCATCCTCCCGGGGGGGGGCCGCTTCTACGAGCAGTACTTC.

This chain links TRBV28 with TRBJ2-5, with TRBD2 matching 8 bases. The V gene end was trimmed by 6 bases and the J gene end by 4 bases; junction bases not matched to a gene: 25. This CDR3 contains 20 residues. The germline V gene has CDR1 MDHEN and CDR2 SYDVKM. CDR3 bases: TGTGCCAGCAGACAACATCGGACGCTTCGGGATCCCGGGAGGGGAGAGACCCAGTACTTC. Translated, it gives CASRQHRTLRDPGRGETQYF.

CDR3 protein: CAAGAGVNTEAFF. The CDR3, as DNA: TGTGCCGCCGGCGCAGGGGTGAACACTGAAGCTTTCTTT. The chain links TRBV6-5 to TRBJ1-1, with D possibly TRBD1 on 6 matching bases. Per the germline V gene, CDR1 is MNHEY and CDR2 is SVGAGI. This CDR3 has 13 amino acids. The ends were cut back, 11 bases at V and 0 bases at J, with 13 bases in the middle.

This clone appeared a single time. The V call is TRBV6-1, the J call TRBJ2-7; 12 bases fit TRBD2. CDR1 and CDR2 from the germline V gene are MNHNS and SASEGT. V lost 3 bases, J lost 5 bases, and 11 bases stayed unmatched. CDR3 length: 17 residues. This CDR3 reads CASSDWLAGGPGDEQYF. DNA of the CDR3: TGTGCCAGCAGTGATTGGCTAGCGGGAGGGCCAGGCGACGAGCAGTACTTC.

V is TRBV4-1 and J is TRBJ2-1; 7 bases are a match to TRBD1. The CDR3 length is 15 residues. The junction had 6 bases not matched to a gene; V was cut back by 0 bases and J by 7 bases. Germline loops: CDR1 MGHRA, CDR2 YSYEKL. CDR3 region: CASSQEVPGGNEQFF. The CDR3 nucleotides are TGCGCCAGCAGCCAAGAGGTCCCAGGGGGAAATGAGCAGTTCTTC.

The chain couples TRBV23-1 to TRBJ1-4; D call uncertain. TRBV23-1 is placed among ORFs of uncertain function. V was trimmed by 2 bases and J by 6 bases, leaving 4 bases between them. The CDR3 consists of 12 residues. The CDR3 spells CASSQKYEKLFF. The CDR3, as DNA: TGCGCCAGCAGTCAAAAATATGAAAAACTGTTTTTT.

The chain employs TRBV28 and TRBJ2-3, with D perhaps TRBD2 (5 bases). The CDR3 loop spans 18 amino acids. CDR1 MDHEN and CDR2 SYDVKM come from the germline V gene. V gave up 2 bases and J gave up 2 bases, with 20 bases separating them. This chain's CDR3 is CASSLMLDLPVTTDTQYF. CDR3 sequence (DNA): TGTGCCAGCAGTTTAATGTTGGACTTACCGGTTACCACAGATACGCAGTATTTT.

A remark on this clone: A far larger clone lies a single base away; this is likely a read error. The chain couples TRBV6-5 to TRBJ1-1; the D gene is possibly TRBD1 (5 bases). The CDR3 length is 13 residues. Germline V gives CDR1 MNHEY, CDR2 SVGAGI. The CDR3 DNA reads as TGTGCCTGCAGTTACGGGGGTCAGGCGGAAGCTTTCTTT. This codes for CACSYGGQAEAFF.

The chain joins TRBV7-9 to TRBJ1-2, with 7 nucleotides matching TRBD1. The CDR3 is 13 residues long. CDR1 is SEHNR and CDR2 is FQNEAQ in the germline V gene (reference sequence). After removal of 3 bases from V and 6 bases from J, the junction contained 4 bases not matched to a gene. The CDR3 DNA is TGTGCCAGCAGCTTCGACAGGGACCATGGCTACACCTTC. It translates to CASSFDRDHGYTF.

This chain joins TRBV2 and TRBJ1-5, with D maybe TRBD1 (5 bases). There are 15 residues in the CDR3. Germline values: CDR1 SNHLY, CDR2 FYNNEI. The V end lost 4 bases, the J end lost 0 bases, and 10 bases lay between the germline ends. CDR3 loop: CASSVGVYSNQPQHF. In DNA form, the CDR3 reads TGTGCCAGCAGTGTGGGGGTTTATAGCAATCAGCCCCAGCATTTT. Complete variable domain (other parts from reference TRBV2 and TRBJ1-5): EPEVTQTPSHQVTQMGQEVILRCVPISNHLYFYWYRQILGQKVEFLVSFYNNEISEKSEIFDDQFSVERPDGSNFTLKIRSTKLEDSAMYFCASSVGVYSNQPQHFGDGTRLSIL.

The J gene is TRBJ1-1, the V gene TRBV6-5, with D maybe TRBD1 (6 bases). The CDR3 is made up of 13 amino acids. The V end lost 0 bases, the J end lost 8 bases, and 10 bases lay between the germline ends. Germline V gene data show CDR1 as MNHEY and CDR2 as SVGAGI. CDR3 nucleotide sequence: TGTGCCAGCAGTTACTCGCAGGGGCTGGAAGCTTTCTTT. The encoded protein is CASSYSQGLEAFF.

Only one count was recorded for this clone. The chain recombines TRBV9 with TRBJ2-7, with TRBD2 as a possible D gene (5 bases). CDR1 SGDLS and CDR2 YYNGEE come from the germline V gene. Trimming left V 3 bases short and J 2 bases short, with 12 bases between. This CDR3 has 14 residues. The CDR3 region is CASSGQRGAYEQYF. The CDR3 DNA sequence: TGTGCCAGCAGCGGACAACGGGGAGCCTACGAGCAGTACTTC. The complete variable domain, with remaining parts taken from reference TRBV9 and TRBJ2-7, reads DSGVTQTPKHLITATGQRVTLRCSPRSGDLSVYWYQQSLDQGLQFLIQYYNGEERAKGNILERFSAQQFPDLHSELNLSSLELGDSALYFCASSGQRGAYEQYFGPGTRLTVT.

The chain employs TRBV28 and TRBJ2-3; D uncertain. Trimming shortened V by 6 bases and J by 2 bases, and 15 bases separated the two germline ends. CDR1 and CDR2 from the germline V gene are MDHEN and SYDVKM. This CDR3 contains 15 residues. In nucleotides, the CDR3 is TGTGCCAGCAGCCTCTCCCGGGTTAACACAGATACGCAGTATTTT. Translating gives CASSLSRVNTDTQYF.

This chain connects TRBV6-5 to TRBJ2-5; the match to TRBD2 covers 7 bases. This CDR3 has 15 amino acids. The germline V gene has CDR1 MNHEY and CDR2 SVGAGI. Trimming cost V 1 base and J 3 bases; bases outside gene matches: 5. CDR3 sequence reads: CASSYFPAGEETQYF. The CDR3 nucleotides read TGTGCCAGCAGTTACTTCCCTGCGGGAGAAGAGACCCAGTACTTC.

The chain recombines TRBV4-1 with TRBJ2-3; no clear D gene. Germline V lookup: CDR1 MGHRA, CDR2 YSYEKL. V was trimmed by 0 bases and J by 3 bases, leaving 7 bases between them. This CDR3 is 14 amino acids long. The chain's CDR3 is CASSQDGGTDTQYF. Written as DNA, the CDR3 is TGCGCCAGCAGCCAAGATGGTGGGACAGATACGCAGTATTTT.

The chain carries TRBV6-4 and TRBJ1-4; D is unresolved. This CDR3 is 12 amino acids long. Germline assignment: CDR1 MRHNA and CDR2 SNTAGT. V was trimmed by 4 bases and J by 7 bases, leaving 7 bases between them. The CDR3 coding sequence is TGTGCCAGCAGTGGGCGGGGTGAAAAACTGTTTTTT. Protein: CASSGRGEKLFF.

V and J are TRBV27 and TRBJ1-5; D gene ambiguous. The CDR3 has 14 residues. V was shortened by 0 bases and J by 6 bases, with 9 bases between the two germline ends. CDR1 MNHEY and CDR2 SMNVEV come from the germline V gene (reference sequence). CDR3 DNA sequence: TGTGCCAGCAGTTTATCAGGTTTCGGTCAGCCCCAGCATTTT. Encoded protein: CASSLSGFGQPQHF.

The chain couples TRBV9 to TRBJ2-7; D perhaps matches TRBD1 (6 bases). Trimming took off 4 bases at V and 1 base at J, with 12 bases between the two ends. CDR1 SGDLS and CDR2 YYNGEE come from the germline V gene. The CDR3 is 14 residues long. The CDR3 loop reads CASSIGDKSYEQYF. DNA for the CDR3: TGTGCCAGCAGCATTGGGGACAAGTCCTACGAGCAGTACTTC.

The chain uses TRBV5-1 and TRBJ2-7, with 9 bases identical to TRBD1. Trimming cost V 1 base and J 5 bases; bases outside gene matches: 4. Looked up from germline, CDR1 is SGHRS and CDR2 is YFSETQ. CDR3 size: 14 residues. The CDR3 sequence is CASSLRDRAHEQYF. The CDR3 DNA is TGCGCCAGCAGCTTGCGGGACAGGGCCCACGAGCAGTACTTC.

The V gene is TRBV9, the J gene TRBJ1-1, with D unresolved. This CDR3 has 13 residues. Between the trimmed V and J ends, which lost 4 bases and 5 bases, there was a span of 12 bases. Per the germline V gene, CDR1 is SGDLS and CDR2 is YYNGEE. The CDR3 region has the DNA TGTGCCAGCAGCTACCATGTTGGGACTGAAGCTTTCTTT. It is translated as CASSYHVGTEAFF. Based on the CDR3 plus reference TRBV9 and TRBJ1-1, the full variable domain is DSGVTQTPKHLITATGQRVTLRCSPRSGDLSVYWYQQSLDQGLQFLIQYYNGEERAKGNILERFSAQQFPDLHSELNLSSLELGDSALYFCASSYHVGTEAFFGQGTRLTVV.

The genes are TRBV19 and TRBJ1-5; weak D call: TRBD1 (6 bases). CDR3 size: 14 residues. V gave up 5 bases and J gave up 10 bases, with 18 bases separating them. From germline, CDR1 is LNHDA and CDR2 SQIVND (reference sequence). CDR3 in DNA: TGTGCCAGTAGTTACAGGGCCCTGGTGGGACCCCAGCATTTT. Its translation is CASSYRALVGPQHF.

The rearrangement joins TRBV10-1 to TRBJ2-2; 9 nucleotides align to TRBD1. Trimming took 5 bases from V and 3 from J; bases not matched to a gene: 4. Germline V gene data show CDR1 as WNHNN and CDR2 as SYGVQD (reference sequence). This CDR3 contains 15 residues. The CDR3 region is CASSTGGFDTGELFF. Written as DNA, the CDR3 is TGCGCCAGCAGTACAGGGGGCTTTGACACCGGGGAGCTGTTTTTT.